These 31 T cell receptor beta chains share one sample of origin, sequenced in a study of cytomegalovirus exposure and HLA in healthy donors (dated by TCRdb to about 2017). Library creation used the immunoSEQ multiplex PCR assay. A mixture of 60 forward primers for TCR Vbeta segments and 13 reverse primers for TCR Jbeta segments was used in the multiplex PCR. The clones in this table, taken by TCRdb from immuneACCESS, are in-frame only. Not every clone is retained; where verified, under half of the shortfall comes from an unresolved V gene, and the cause of the rest is unknown. Recorded for this sample are some 190,000 clones; over 60% of them occurred a single time. About 1.5% of the sample is in the top ten clones. Sample: PBMCs. These receptors all come from a man younger than 30 in good health and CMV-seronegative.

The chain is built from TRBV6-1 and TRBJ2-7, with TRBD2 matching over 11 bases. Germline V gene sequence: CDR1 MNHNS, CDR2 SASEGT. J lost 4 bases, V lost 10 bases, and 9 bases had no gene match. There are 14 residues in the CDR3. The CDR3 sequence: CATTSSGGGYEQYF. The CDR3 DNA reads TGTGCCACCACGAGTAGCGGGGGGGGGTACGAGCAGTACTTC.

The J gene is TRBJ2-1, the V gene TRBV5-1, with D maybe TRBD2 (6 bases). The CDR3 is 12 amino acids. Germline CDR1 and CDR2: SGHRS and YFSETQ. Between the trimmed V and J ends, which lost 1 base and 14 bases, there was a span of 13 bases. Written as DNA, the CDR3 is TGCGCCAGCAGCTTGAGGGCGGGACGGGAGTTCTTC. It codes for CASSLRAGREFF.

The V call is TRBV30, the J call TRBJ2-3, with D maybe TRBD1 (5 bases). Between the trimmed V and J ends, which lost 4 bases and 4 bases, there was a span of 9 bases. Germline V gene lookup returns CDR1 GTSNPN and CDR2 SVGIG (reference sequence). The CDR3 runs to 12 residues. CDR3 DNA sequence: TGTGCCTGGACTCAGGGCGCAGATACGCAGTATTTT. This gives the protein CAWTQGADTQYF.

A remark on this clone: Within the sample, other DNA sequences also encode this same CDR3. The chain uses TRBV7-2 and TRBJ1-2, with 7 positions matching TRBD1. The junction had 5 bases not matched to a gene; V was cut back by 5 bases and J by 8 bases. This CDR3 region has 12 residues. Germline CDR1 reads SGHTA; CDR2 reads FQGNSA. CDR3 loop: CASSTQGFGYTF. The CDR3, as DNA: TGTGCCAGCAGCACACAGGGGTTCGGCTACACCTTC.

The V gene is TRBV2, the J gene TRBJ2-1, with D perhaps TRBD2 (5 bases). CDR3 length equals 13 residues. Trimming cost V 2 bases and J 9 bases, with 11 bases left between them. Germline V gene lookup returns CDR1 SNHLY and CDR2 FYNNEI. The CDR3 region has the DNA TGTGCCAGCAGTGAAACGAGCGCGGGTGAGCAGTTCTTC. Translated: CASSETSAGEQFF.

The chain employs TRBV5-1 and TRBJ1-4, with D possibly being TRBD1 (5 bases). Trimming left V 3 bases short and J 0 bases short, with 9 bases between. Germline V gene lookup returns CDR1 SGHRS and CDR2 YFSETQ. This CDR3 comprises 15 residues. CDR3 sequence: CASSSSTATNEKLFF. Written as DNA, the CDR3 is TGCGCCAGCAGCTCTTCGACAGCAACTAATGAAAAACTGTTTTTT.

This sequence joins TRBV7-6 and TRBJ1-6, with D hard to call. The germline V gene has CDR1 SGHVS and CDR2 FNYEAQ. The length of the CDR3 is 12 residues. V shed 5 bases and J shed 4 bases, with 3 bases lying between them. The CDR3 spells CASSQYNSPLHF. The DNA of the CDR3 is TGTGCCAGCAGCCAGTATAATTCACCCCTCCACTTT.

The chain couples TRBV9 to TRBJ2-7; 8 bases are a match to TRBD2. J lost 6 bases, V lost 2 bases, and 7 bases had no gene match. Germline V gene lookup returns CDR1 SGDLS and CDR2 YYNGEE. The CDR3 covers 14 residues. CDR3 sequence (DNA): TGTGCCAGCAGCGTTACCGGGACTAGTCCCGAGCAGTACTTC. It translates to CASSVTGTSPEQYF. The whole variable domain, remainder taken from reference TRBV9 and TRBJ2-7, is DSGVTQTPKHLITATGQRVTLRCSPRSGDLSVYWYQQSLDQGLQFLIQYYNGEERAKGNILERFSAQQFPDLHSELNLSSLELGDSALYFCASSVTGTSPEQYFGPGTRLTVT.

This clone was seen only once. The V call is TRBV19, the J call TRBJ2-7; D might be TRBD1 (6 bases). The CDR3 is made up of 17 amino acids. V was shortened by 1 base and J by 2 bases, with 18 bases between the two germline ends. Germline values: CDR1 LNHDA, CDR2 SQIVND (reference sequence). CDR3 nucleotides: TGTGCCAGTAGTATAGTTCCGCCGGGACATTCACCCTACGAGCAGTACTTC. Translated: CASSIVPPGHSPYEQYF.

A remark on this clone: Other DNA sequences in this sample translate to the same CDR3. This sequence joins TRBV7-8 and TRBJ1-1, with TRBD1 matching over 7 bases. The CDR3 sequence is 12 residues long. Trimming took 1 base from V and 7 from J; bases not matched to a gene: 0. Germline lookup yields CDR1 SGHVS and CDR2 FQNEAQ. For the CDR3, the DNA is TGTGCCAGCAGCTTAGGGGACAGTGAAGCTTTCTTT. It yields the protein CASSLGDSEAFF. Full variable domain (outside the CDR3, taken from reference TRBV7-8 and TRBJ1-1): GAGVSQSPRYKVAKRGQDVALRCDPISGHVSLFWYQQALGQGPEFLTYFQNEAQLDKSGLPSDRFFAERPEGSVSTLKIQRTQQEDSAVYLCASSLGDSEAFFGQGTRLTVV.

The V call is TRBV10-3, the J call TRBJ2-1; a weak D match, TRBD1 (6 bases). The CDR3 is 14 amino acids. Germline loops: CDR1 ENHRY, CDR2 SYGVKD. Trimming removed 6 bases at V and 6 bases at J, with 15 bases between. The CDR3 coding sequence is TGTGCCATCAGGGACAGTCGCACCCTCAATGAGCAGTTCTTC. It codes for CAIRDSRTLNEQFF.

The chain combines TRBV28 with TRBJ1-2, with 10 bases aligning to TRBD1. The J segment lost 7 bases and the V segment lost 6 bases, leaving 8 bases of the junction unmatched. The V gene's germline CDR1 is MDHEN and CDR2 SYDVKM. This CDR3 spans 14 amino acids. CDR3 protein: CASSQGGTGVGYTF. The CDR3 nucleotides read TGTGCCAGCAGCCAGGGCGGGACAGGGGTTGGCTACACCTTC.

This chain connects TRBV6-1 to TRBJ1-2; 9 bases are shared with TRBD1. The length of the CDR3 is 14 residues. Per germline, CDR1 MNHNS and CDR2 SASEGT. The V and J ends lost 10 bases and 4 bases, in that order; junction bases with no gene match: 10. CDR3 bases: TGTGCCATTGCCCCGGGACAGGGACTCTATGGCTACACCTTC. Amino acids: CAIAPGQGLYGYTF.

This chain joins TRBV5-1 and TRBJ2-2; possible D gene TRBD1, 6 bases. CDR3 length: 15 amino acids. V gave up 2 bases and J gave up 0 bases, with 8 bases separating them. Germline V gene sequence: CDR1 SGHRS, CDR2 YFSETQ. For the CDR3, the DNA is TGCGCCAGCAGCTTACAGGGATCGAACACCGGGGAGCTGTTTTTT. The encoded protein is CASSLQGSNTGELFF. Combining the CDR3 with reference TRBV5-1 and TRBJ2-2 gives the whole variable domain KAGVTQTPRYLIKTRGQQVTLSCSPISGHRSVSWYQQTPGQGLQFLFEYFSETQRNKGNFPGRFSGRQFSNSRSEMNVSTLELGDSALYLCASSLQGSNTGELFFGEGSRLTVL.

The chain has TRBV7-6 and TRBJ1-2; 7 bases line up with TRBD1. The CDR3 is made up of 14 amino acids. The J segment lost 8 bases and the V segment lost 6 bases, leaving 12 bases of the junction unmatched. Germline V gene lookup returns CDR1 SGHVS and CDR2 FNYEAQ. CDR3 bases: TGTGCCAGCAGTTTCGACAGGGTGTATAAAGGCTACACCTTC. Translated: CASSFDRVYKGYTF. The full variable domain, completed using reference TRBV7-6 and TRBJ1-2, is GAGVSQSPRYKVTKRGQDVALRCDPISGHVSLYWYRQALGQGPEFLTYFNYEAQQDKSGLPNDRFSAERPEGSISTLTIQRTEQRDSAMYRCASSFDRVYKGYTFGSGTRLTVV.

CDR3 DNA sequence: TGTGCCAGCAGCAAGGTGGTTGGGGGGGTTAATTCACCCCTCCACTTT. It is translated as CASSKVVGGVNSPLHF. V usage is TRBV13 and J usage is TRBJ1-6; D is possibly TRBD1 (5 bases). The V end lost 5 bases, the J end lost 6 bases, and 17 bases lay between the germline ends. The CDR3 covers 16 residues. Germline V gene sequence: CDR1 PRHDT, CDR2 FYEKMQ (reference sequence).

The genes are TRBV6-5 and TRBJ2-1, with 14 bases matching TRBD2. The CDR3 is 15 residues long. Germline-derived CDR1 and CDR2 are MNHEY and SVGAGI. The J segment lost 10 bases and the V segment lost 8 bases, leaving 10 bases of the junction unmatched. CDR3 in amino acids: CASETGTSGSGEQFF. The CDR3 region has the DNA TGTGCCAGCGAAACCGGGACTAGCGGGAGCGGGGAGCAGTTCTTC.

This clone was counted between two and nine times. The V call is TRBV2, the J call TRBJ2-7; possible D gene TRBD1, 5 bases. V was pared by 10 bases and J by 3 bases, with 19 bases between. This CDR3 is 14 amino acids long. Per germline, CDR1 SNHLY and CDR2 FYNNEI. The CDR3 DNA reads TGTGCCACTAAATTGGGGCAGTTTCTCTACGAGCAGTACTTC. Translated: CATKLGQFLYEQYF. Based on the CDR3 plus reference TRBV2 and TRBJ2-7, the full variable domain is EPEVTQTPSHQVTQMGQEVILRCVPISNHLYFYWYRQILGQKVEFLVSFYNNEISEKSEIFDDQFSVERPDGSNFTLKIRSTKLEDSAMYFCATKLGQFLYEQYFGPGTRLTVT.

This clone was observed a handful of times. The CDR3 here is CSVGFRVHEQYF. CDR3 coding DNA: TGCAGCGTTGGATTCAGGGTACACGAGCAGTACTTC. The chain is built from TRBV29-1 and TRBJ2-5, with a tentative D call TRBD1 (5 bases). The J call is doubtful: the DNA matches TRBJ2-7 better. Germline V CDR1 and CDR2: SQVTM, ANQGSEA. The CDR3 loop spans 12 amino acids.

V usage is TRBV28 and J usage is TRBJ1-3; D uncertain. Per the germline V gene, CDR1 is MDHEN and CDR2 is SYDVKM. Deletions cut 5 bases from V and 2 bases from J, with 10 bases between. The CDR3 covers 14 residues. CDR3 DNA sequence: TGTGCCAGCAGTCCCCAGTTGGCTGGAAACACCATATATTTT. Translating it yields CASSPQLAGNTIYF.

The J gene is TRBJ2-1, the V gene TRBV14; D is ambiguous. V dropped 1 base and J dropped 5 bases, with 15 bases sitting between them. The CDR3 consists of 16 residues. The V gene's germline CDR1 is SGHDN and CDR2 FVKESK. The CDR3 DNA sequence: TGTGCCAGCAGCCAAGTCTTCCTAACCGCCAACAATGAGCAGTTCTTC. Encoded protein: CASSQVFLTANNEQFF.

This chain links TRBV19 with TRBJ2-1; 16 nucleotides match TRBD2. J gave up 9 bases and V 6 bases, and 5 bases lay outside the gene matches. Germline V lookup: CDR1 LNHDA, CDR2 SQIVND (reference sequence). The CDR3 is made up of 15 amino acids. The CDR3 is CASRGLAGGMGEQFF. CDR3 DNA sequence: TGTGCCAGTAGGGGACTAGCGGGAGGGATGGGTGAGCAGTTCTTC.

V is TRBV2 and J is TRBJ1-6, with D tentatively TRBD1 (5 bases). V lost 6 bases, J lost 5 bases, and 17 bases lay in between. The germline gives CDR1 SNHLY, CDR2 FYNNEI. CDR3 length equals 16 residues. The CDR3 coding sequence is TGTGCCAGCAGCCCAAGATGGGGAGGGGATAATTCACCCCTCCACTTT. Its protein is CASSPRWGGDNSPLHF.

This sequence joins TRBV7-3 and TRBJ1-1; D call uncertain. The CDR3 length is 13 residues. Trimming cost V 6 bases and J 5 bases, with 13 bases left between them. CDR1 is SGHTA, CDR2 FQGTGA, per germline. CDR3 residues: CASRSGIGTEAFF. CDR3 coding DNA: TGTGCCAGCAGGTCCGGGATAGGAACTGAAGCTTTCTTT.

The V and J genes are TRBV10-3 and TRBJ2-5, with 13 bases fitting TRBD2. CDR3 length: 16 residues. The V gene end was trimmed by 4 bases and the J gene end by 1 base; junction bases not matched to a gene: 3. CDR1 is ENHRY and CDR2 is SYGVKD in the germline V gene. CDR3 sequence reads: CAISAGLAGLQETQYF. CDR3 sequence (DNA): TGTGCCATCAGTGCGGGACTAGCGGGGCTCCAAGAGACCCAGTACTTC.

The chain couples TRBV30 to TRBJ2-1; TRBD1 agrees at 8 bases. CDR1 is GTSNPN and CDR2 is SVGIG in the germline V gene (reference sequence). This CDR3 comprises 15 residues. Trimming removed 3 bases from V and 4 bases from J; junction bases left unmatched: 8. The CDR3 here is CAWRSDRARYNEQFF. CDR3 bases: TGTGCCTGGAGGTCGGACAGGGCGAGATACAATGAGCAGTTCTTC.

In this sample, this clone turned up a few times. This chain connects TRBV30 to TRBJ2-1; the match to TRBD2 covers 11 bases. The junction had 11 bases not matched to a gene; V was cut back by 5 bases and J by 14 bases. Germline V gives CDR1 GTSNPN, CDR2 SVGIG (reference sequence). This CDR3 has 13 residues. The DNA of the CDR3 is TGTGCCTGGGTTGCCCTTACACTAGCGGGGGAGTTCTTC. Its protein product is CAWVALTLAGEFF. The whole variable domain, filled in from reference TRBV30 and TRBJ2-1, reads SQTIHQWPATLVQPVGSPLSLECTVEGTSNPNLYWYRQAAGRGLQLLFYSVGIGQISSEVPQNLSASRPQDRQFILSSKKLLLSDSGFYLCAWVALTLAGEFFGPGTRLTVL.

This sequence joins TRBV11-1 and TRBJ1-2; 7 positions match TRBD1. The CDR3 contains 14 residues. Germline CDR1 SGHAT, CDR2 FQDESV (reference sequence). With 5 bases clipped from V and 10 bases from J, the junction kept 13 bases outside the gene matches. The CDR3 loop reads CASSVGQDEGAYTF. CDR3 coding DNA: TGTGCCAGCAGCGTTGGACAGGACGAAGGGGCCTACACCTTC.

This chain uses TRBV28 with TRBJ2-7, with a tentative D call TRBD2 (5 bases). CDR1 and CDR2 (germline): MDHEN, SYDVKM. V lost 6 bases, J lost 3 bases, and 18 bases lay in between. The CDR3 is 15 residues long. DNA for the CDR3: TGTGCCAGCAGCAAAAATGGACTGGGGTACTACGAGCAGTACTTC. Translation gives CASSKNGLGYYEQYF.

J is TRBJ1-1 and V is TRBV6-5; maybe TRBD1 (5 bases). This CDR3 comprises 14 residues. Germline CDR1 reads MNHEY; CDR2 reads SVGAGI. Between the trimmed V and J ends, which lost 7 bases and 1 base, there was a span of 13 bases. The chain's CDR3 is CASMPSGGNTEAFF. CDR3 nucleotide sequence: TGTGCCAGCATGCCTTCGGGGGGGAACACTGAAGCTTTCTTT.

This sequence joins TRBV7-2 and TRBJ2-7; D is perhaps TRBD2 (5 bases). V lost 4 bases and J lost 5, with 18 bases in between. Looked up from germline, CDR1 is SGHTA and CDR2 is FQGNSA. CDR3 length equals 15 residues. CDR3: CASSYARGRFNEQYF. As DNA, the CDR3 is TGTGCCAGCAGCTATGCTCGGGGTAGATTCAACGAGCAGTACTTC.